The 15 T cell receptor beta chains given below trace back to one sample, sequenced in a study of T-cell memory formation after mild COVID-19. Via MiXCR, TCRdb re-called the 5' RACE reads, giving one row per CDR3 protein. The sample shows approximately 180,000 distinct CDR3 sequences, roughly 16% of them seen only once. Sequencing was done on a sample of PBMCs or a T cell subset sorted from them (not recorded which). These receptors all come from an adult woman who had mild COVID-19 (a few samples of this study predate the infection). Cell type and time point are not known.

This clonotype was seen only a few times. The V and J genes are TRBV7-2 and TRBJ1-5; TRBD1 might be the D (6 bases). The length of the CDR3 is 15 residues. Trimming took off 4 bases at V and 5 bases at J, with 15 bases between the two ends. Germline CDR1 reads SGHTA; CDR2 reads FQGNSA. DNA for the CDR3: TGTGCCAGCAGCTCTCTCAGGACAGCCGATCAGCCCCAGCATTTT. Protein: CASSSLRTADQPQHF.

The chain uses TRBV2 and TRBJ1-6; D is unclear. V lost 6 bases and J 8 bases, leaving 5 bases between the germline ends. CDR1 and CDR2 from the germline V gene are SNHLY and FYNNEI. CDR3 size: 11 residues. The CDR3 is CASSRDSPLHF. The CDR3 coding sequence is TGTGCCAGCAGCAGAGATTCACCCCTCCACTTT.

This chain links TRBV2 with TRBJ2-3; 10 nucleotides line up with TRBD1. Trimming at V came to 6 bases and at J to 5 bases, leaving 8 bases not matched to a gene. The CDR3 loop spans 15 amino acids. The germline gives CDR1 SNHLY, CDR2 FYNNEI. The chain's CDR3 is CASSPDRGRQDTQYF. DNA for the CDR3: TGTGCCAGCAGCCCCGACAGGGGGCGGCAAGATACGCAGTATTTT.

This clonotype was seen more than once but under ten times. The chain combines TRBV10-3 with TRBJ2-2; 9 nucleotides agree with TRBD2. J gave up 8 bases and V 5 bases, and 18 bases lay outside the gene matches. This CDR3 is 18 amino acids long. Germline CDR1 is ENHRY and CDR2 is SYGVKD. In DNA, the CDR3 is TGTGCCATCAGTTTAAGCTCCCGGGTCCGGACTAGCGTTGGGGAGCTGTTTTTT. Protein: CAISLSSRVRTSVGELFF.

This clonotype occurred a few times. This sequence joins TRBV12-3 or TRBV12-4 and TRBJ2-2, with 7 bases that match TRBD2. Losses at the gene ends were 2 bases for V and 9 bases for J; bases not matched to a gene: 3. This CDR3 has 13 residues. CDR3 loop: CASSLSGAWELFF. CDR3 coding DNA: TGTGCCAGCAGTTTAAGCGGGGCTTGGGAGCTGTTTTTT.

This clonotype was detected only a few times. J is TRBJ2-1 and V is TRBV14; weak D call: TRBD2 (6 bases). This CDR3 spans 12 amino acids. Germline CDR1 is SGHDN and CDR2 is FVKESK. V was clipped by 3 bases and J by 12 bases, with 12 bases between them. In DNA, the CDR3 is TGTGCCAGCAGCCAGGCGGGGTTCGGGCAGTTCTTC. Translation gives CASSQAGFGQFF.

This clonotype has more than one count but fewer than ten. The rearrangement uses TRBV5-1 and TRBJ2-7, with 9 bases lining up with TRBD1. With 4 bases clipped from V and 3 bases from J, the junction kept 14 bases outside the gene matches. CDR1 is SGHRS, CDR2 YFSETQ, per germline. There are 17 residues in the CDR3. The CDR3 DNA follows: TGCGCCAGCAGCCCGTCCCGGGACAGGGTTAGGGGCTACGAGCAGTACTTC. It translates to CASSPSRDRVRGYEQYF.

The CDR3 sequence: CASSLDGGDADTQYF. DNA for the CDR3: TGCGCCAGCAGCTTGGATGGGGGCGATGCAGATACGCAGTATTTT. The chain carries TRBV5-1 and TRBJ2-3; TRBD1 might be the D (6 bases). V was clipped by 0 bases and J by 4 bases, with 12 bases between them. From germline, CDR1 is SGHRS and CDR2 YFSETQ. This CDR3 region has 15 residues. Variable domain in full (rest from reference TRBV5-1 and TRBJ2-3): KAGVTQTPRYLIKTRGQQVTLSCSPISGHRSVSWYQQTPGQGLQFLFEYFSETQRNKGNFPGRFSGRQFSNSRSEMNVSTLELGDSALYLCASSLDGGDADTQYFGPGTRLTVL.

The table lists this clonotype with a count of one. The CDR3 here is CASSLATQGEGGELFF. The CDR3 nucleotides are TGCGCCAGCAGCTTGGCCACGCAGGGGGAAGGCGGGGAGCTGTTTTTT. The J gene is TRBJ2-2, the V gene TRBV5-1, with 7 bases that match TRBD1. Germline V CDR1 and CDR2: SGHRS, YFSETQ. Germline trimming cut 0 bases from V and 7 bases from J; bases unmatched to any gene: 9. The CDR3 has 16 amino acids. The variable domain in full, with the rest retrieved from reference TRBV5-1 and TRBJ2-2, is KAGVTQTPRYLIKTRGQQVTLSCSPISGHRSVSWYQQTPGQGLQFLFEYFSETQRNKGNFPGRFSGRQFSNSRSEMNVSTLELGDSALYLCASSLATQGEGGELFFGEGSRLTVL.

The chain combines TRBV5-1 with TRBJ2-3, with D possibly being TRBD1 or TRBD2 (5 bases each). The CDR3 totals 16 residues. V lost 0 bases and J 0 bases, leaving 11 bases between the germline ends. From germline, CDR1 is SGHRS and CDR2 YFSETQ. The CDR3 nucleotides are TGCGCCAGCAGCTTGGAGGGACGCTCTAGCACAGATACGCAGTATTTT. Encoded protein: CASSLEGRSSTDTQYF.

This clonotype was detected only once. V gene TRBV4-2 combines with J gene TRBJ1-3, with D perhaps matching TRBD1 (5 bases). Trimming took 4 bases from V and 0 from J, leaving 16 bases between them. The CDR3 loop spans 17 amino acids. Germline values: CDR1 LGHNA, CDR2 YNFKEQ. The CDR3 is CASSLESRGNSGNTIYF. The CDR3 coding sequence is TGTGCCAGCAGCCTCGAGAGCCGGGGGAACTCTGGAAACACCATATATTTT.

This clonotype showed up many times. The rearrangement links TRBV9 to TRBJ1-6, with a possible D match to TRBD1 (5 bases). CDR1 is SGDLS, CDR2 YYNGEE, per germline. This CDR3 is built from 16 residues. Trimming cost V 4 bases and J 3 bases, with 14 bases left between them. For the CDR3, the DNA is TGTGCCAGCAGCCCCAGATCCCAGGGCTATAATTCACCCCTCCACTTT. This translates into CASSPRSQGYNSPLHF.

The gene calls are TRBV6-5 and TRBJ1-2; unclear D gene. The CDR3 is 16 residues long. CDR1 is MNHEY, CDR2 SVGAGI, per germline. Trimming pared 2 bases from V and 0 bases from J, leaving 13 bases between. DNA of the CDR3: TGTGCCAGCAGTTACGGACCCTCAGGAGCTAACTATGGCTACACCTTC. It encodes CASSYGPSGANYGYTF.

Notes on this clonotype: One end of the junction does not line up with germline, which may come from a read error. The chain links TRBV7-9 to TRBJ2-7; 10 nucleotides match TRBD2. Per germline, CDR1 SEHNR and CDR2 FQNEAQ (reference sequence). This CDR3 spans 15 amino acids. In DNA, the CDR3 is TGTGCCAGCATCTTATCTAGCGGGGGAACCTACGAGCAGTACTTC. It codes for CASILSSGGTYEQYF.

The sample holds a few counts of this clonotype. CDR3 sequence: CATSGTGAGNEQFF. The CDR3 DNA reads as TGTGCCACCAGTGGTACGGGGGCGGGCAATGAGCAGTTCTTC. This chain connects TRBV24-1 to TRBJ2-1; D possibly uses TRBD1 or TRBD2 (6 bases each). The CDR3 sequence is 14 residues long. Germline V gene lookup returns CDR1 KGHDR and CDR2 SFDVKD. Trimming took off 5 bases at V and 6 bases at J, with 13 bases between the two ends.